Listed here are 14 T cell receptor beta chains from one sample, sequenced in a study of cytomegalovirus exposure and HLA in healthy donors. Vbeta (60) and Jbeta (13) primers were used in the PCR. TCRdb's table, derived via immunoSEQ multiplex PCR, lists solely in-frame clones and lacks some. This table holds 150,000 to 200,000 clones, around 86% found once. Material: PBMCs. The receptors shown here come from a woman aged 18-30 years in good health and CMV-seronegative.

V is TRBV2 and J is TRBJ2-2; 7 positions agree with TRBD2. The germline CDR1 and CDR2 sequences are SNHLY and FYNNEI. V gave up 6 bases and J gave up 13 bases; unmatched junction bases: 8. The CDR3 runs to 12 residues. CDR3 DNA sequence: TGTGCCAGCAGGCCGAGTACTAGCGTGCTGTTTTTT. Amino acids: CASRPSTSVLFF.

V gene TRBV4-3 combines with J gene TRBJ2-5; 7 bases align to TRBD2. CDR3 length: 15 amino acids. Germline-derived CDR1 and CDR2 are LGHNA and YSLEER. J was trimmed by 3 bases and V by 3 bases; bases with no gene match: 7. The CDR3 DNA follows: TGCGCCAGCAGCCATGATTGGGAGGGAGAAGAGACCCAGTACTTC. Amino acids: CASSHDWEGEETQYF.

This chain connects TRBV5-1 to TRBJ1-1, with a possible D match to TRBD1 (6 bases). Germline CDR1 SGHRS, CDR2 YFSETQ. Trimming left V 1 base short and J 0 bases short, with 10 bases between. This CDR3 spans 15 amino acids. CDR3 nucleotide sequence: TGCGCCAGCAGCTTGATGACAGGCCTGAACACTGAAGCTTTCTTT. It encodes CASSLMTGLNTEAFF.

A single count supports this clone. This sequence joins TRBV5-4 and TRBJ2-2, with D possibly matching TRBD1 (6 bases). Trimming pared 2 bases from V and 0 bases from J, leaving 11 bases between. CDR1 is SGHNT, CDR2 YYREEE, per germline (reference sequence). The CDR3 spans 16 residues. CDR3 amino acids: CASSLRGQTNTGELFF. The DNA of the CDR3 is TGTGCCAGCAGCTTAAGAGGACAGACGAACACCGGGGAGCTGTTTTTT.

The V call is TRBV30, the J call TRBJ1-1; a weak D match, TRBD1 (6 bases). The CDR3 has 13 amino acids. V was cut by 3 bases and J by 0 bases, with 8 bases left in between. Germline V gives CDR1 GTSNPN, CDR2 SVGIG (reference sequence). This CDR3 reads CAWSRGMNTEAFF. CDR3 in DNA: TGTGCCTGGAGCAGGGGAATGAACACTGAAGCTTTCTTT.

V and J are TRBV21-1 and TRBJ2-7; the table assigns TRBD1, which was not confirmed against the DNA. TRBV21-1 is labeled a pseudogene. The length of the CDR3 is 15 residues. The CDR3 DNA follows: TGTGCCAGCAGCAAAAGGCAAGGGGGAGAAAGGGAGCAGTACTTC. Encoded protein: CASSKRQGGEREQYF.

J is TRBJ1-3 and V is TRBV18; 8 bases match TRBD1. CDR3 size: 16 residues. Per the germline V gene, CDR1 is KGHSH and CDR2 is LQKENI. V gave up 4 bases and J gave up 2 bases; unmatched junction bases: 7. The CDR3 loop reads CASSLYGQGTGNTIYF. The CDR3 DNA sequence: TGTGCCAGCTCACTATATGGACAGGGCACTGGAAACACCATATATTTT.

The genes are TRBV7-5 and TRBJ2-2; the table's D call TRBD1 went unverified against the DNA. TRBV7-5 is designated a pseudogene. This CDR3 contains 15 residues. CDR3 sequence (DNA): TGTGCCAGAAGCTTGGACAGGGGGGACACCGGGGAGCTGTTTTTT. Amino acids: CARSLDRGDTGELFF.

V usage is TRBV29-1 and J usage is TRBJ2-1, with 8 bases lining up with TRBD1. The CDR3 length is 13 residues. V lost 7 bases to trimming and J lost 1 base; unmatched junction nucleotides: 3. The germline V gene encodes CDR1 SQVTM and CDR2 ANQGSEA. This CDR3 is CSADRVSYNEQFF. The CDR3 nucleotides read TGCAGCGCGGACAGGGTATCCTACAATGAGCAGTTCTTC.

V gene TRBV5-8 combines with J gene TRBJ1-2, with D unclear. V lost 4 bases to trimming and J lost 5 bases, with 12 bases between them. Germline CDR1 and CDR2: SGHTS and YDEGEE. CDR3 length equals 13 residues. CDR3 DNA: TGTGCCAGCAGCGGATTGAGGGAGTATGGCTACACCTTC. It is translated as CASSGLREYGYTF.

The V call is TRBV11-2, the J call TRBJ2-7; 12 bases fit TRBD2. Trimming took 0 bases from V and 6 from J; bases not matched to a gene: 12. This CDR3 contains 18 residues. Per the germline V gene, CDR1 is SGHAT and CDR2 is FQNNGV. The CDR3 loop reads CASSLDLPLAGGGSEQYF. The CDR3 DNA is TGTGCCAGCAGCTTAGATCTCCCACTAGCGGGAGGAGGGTCCGAGCAGTACTTC.

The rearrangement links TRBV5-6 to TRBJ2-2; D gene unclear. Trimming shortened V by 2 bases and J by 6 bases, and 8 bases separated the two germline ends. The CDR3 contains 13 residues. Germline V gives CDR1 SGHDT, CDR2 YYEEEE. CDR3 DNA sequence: TGTGCCAGCAGCTTTGCGGTATCCGGGGAGCTGTTTTTT. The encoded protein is CASSFAVSGELFF.

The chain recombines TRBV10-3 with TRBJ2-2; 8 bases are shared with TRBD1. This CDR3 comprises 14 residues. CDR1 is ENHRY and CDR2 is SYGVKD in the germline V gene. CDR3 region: CAVGTGENTGELFF. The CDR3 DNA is TGTGCAGTCGGGACAGGAGAGAACACCGGGGAGCTGTTTTTT.

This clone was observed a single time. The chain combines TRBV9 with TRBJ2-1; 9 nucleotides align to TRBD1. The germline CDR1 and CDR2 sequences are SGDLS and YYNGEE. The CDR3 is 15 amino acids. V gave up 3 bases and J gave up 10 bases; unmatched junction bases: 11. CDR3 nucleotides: TGTGCCAGCAGCGCGGACAGGGGCCCTCGTTTGGAGCAGTTCTTC. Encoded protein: CASSADRGPRLEQFF.